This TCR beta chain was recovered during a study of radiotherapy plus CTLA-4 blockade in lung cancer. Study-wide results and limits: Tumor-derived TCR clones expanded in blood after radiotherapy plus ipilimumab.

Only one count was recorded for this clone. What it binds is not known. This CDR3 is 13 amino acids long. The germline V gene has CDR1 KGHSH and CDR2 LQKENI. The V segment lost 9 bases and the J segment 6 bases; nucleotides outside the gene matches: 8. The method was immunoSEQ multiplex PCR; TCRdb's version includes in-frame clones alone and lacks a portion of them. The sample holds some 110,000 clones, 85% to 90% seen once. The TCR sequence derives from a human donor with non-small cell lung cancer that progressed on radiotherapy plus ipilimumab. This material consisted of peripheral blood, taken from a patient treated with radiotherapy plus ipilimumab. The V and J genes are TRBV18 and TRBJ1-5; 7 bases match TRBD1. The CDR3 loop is CASRGQAGQPQHF. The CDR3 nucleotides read TGTGCCAGTCGTGGACAGGCGGGTCAGCCCCAGCATTTT.